The clone carrying this TCR beta chain was recorded a few times. Its specificity is not known. Relapses following autologous stem cell transplantation were seen in all patients, with brentuximab vedotin exposure varying. Repertoires were generated with immunoSEQ multiplex PCR, while TCRdb's copy carries only in-frame clones and drops some. Among 150,000 or so clones, approximately 72% were seen once, and the ten largest hold approximately 9.6%. The data are from a study of PD-1 blockade in classical Hodgkin lymphoma. Study details: With a 2-week interval, patients received intravenous nivolumab at 3 mg/kg. Study results and caveats: Before treatment, complete responders showed about the same diversity as newly diagnosed patients.

With 3 bases clipped from V and 2 bases from J, the junction kept 6 bases outside the gene matches. CDR1 and CDR2 (germline): SGHVS, FNYEAQ. There are 16 residues in the CDR3. The sequenced sample was peripheral blood mononuclear cells (PBMCs), obtained before the second cycle of nivolumab. The clonotype was recovered from a human donor with classical Hodgkin lymphoma. This chain connects TRBV7-6 to TRBJ2-1; 8 bases fit TRBD2. Here the CDR3 reads CASSFGGLVTYNEQFF. CDR3 coding DNA: TGTGCCAGCAGCTTTGGGGGACTAGTAACCTACAATGAGCAGTTCTTC.